This T cell receptor beta chain was obtained from a study of T cells after yellow fever vaccination. Study-wide results and limits: Overall, a small share of clonotypes was seen in both CD4 and CD8 compartments.

This clonotype was observed a handful of times. The antigen is not known. V dropped 6 bases and J dropped 0; count of bases not matched to a gene: 5. The CDR3 extends over 16 amino acids. 5'RACE template switching generated TCR cDNA, adding a universal primer site and UMIs. TCRdb redid the calling of the 5' RACE reads with MiXCR, one entry per CDR3 protein. The table lists hundreds of thousands of distinct CDR3 sequences, 18% of them singletons. This receptor was obtained from a man aged 18 to 29 who received the YFV17D yellow fever vaccine. The chain links TRBV12-3 or TRBV12-4 to TRBJ2-6; 7 bases are shared with TRBD1. Sequenced here: PBMCs, sampled before the yellow fever booster vaccination. CDR3 sequence: CASSRRQGSGANVLTF. CDR3 coding DNA: TGTGCCAGCAGCAGGAGACAGGGCTCTGGGGCCAACGTCCTGACTTTC.